This T cell receptor (beta chain) was captured by sequencing in a study of blood T cell repertoires in COVID-19. Across the whole study: Acute-phase and convalescent COVID-19 samples originated in the United States, Italy and Spain. T cells, B-cell-depleted T cells, or PBMCs supplied cDNA or gDNA.

This clone is a singleton in its sample. Authors' methods: It was from reference gene primer amplification that nucleated cell counts were estimated. Profiled with immunoSEQ multiplex PCR; TCRdb holds only in-frame clones, not every one. V and J calls and clone size are copied from that table; D and trimming were computed from the DNA. The repertoire holds approximately 140,000 clones, more than 75% seen once, with less than 2.5% in the top ten. This clonotype was obtained from a man aged 70-80 years with acute or convalescent COVID-19. The sample was peripheral blood.

The CDR3 is CASSRGQITYEQYF. CDR3 DNA sequence: TGTGCCAGCAGCCGAGGACAAATCACCTACGAGCAGTACTTC. J is TRBJ2-7 and V is TRBV5-6; possibly TRBD1 for D (5 bases). Germline-derived CDR1 and CDR2 are SGHDT and YYEEEE. V lost 4 bases to trimming and J lost 2 bases, with 13 bases between them. The CDR3 runs 14 residues.